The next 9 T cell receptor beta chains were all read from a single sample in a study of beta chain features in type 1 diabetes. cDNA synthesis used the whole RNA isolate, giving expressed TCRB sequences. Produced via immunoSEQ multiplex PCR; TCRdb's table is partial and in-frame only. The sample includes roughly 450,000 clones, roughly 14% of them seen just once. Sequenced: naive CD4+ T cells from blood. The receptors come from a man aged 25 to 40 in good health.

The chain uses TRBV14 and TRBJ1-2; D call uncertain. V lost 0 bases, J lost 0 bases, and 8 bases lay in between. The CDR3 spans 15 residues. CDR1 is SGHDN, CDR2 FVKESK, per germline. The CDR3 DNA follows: TGTGCCAGCAGCCAAGATTACAGAGCTAACTATGGCTACACCTTC. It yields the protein CASSQDYRANYGYTF.

For the CDR3, the DNA is TGTGCCAGCAGCATACAGGGGGAACTGTTTTTT. The encoded protein is CASSIQGELFF. The chain has TRBV2 and TRBJ1-4; 8 bases are shared with TRBD1. This CDR3 has 11 amino acids. The trim removed 6 bases at V and 12 bases at J, leaving 3 bases unmatched. Germline V gene lookup returns CDR1 SNHLY and CDR2 FYNNEI.

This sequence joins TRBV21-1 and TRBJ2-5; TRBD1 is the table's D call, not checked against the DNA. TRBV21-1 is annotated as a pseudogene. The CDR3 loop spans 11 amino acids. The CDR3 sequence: CARTGQETQYF. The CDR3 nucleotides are TGTGCCAGAACAGGACAAGAGACCCAGTACTTC.

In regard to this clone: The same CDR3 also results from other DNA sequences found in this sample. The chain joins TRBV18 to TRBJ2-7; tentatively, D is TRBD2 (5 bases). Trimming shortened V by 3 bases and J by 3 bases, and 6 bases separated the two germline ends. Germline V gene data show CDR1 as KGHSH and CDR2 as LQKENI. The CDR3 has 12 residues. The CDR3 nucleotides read TGTGCCAGCTCACCCGGGGTCTACGAGCAGTACTTC. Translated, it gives CASSPGVYEQYF.

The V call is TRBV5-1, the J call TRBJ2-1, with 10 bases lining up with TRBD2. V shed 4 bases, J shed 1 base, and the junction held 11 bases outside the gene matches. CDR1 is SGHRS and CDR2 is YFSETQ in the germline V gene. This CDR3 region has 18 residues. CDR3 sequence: CASSPQRSGRASYNEQFF. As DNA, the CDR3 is TGCGCCAGCAGCCCCCAAAGGAGCGGGAGGGCATCCTACAATGAGCAGTTCTTC.

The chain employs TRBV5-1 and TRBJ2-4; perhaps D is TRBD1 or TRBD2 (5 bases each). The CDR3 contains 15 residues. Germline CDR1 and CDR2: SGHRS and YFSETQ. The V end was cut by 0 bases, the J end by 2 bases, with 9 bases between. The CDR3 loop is CASSLDGGSKNIQYF. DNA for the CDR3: TGCGCCAGCAGCTTGGATGGGGGATCCAAAAACATTCAGTACTTC.

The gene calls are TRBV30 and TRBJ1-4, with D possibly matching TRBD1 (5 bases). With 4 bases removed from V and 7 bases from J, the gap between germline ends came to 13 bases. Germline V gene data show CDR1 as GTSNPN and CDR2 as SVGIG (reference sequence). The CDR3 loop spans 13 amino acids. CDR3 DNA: TGTGCCTGGACCACTTACAGGATTGAAAAACTGTTTTTT. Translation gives CAWTTYRIEKLFF. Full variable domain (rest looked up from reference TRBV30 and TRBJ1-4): SQTIHQWPATLVQPVGSPLSLECTVEGTSNPNLYWYRQAAGRGLQLLFYSVGIGQISSEVPQNLSASRPQDRQFILSSKKLLLSDSGFYLCAWTTYRIEKLFFGSGTQLSVL.

Here the CDR3 DNA reads TGTGCCAGCAGTTACTCGAGACAGGGGATACCTGAAGCTTTCTTT. This encodes CASSYSRQGIPEAFF. The chain employs TRBV6-5 and TRBJ1-1; 8 nucleotides line up with TRBD1. The V gene's germline CDR1 is MNHEY and CDR2 SVGAGI. The V gene end was trimmed by 0 bases and the J gene end by 6 bases; junction bases not matched to a gene: 6. There are 15 residues in the CDR3.

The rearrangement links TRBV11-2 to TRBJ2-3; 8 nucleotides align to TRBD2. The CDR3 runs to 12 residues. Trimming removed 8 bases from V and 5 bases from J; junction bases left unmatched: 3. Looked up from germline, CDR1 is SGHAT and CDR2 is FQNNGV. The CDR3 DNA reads TGTGCCAGCCGGGGGGGACAAGATACGCAGTATTTT. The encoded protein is CASRGGQDTQYF.